A single sample gave rise to the 5 T cell receptor beta chains below, sequenced in a study of naive and memory T cell subsets. Both TRBC1 and TRBC2 were covered by a beta constant-region primer of two equimolar oligonucleotides. Nested alpha and beta constant-region primers with the SP2 primer drove four PCR rounds on ligated cDNA. In TCRdb, the UMI-ligation and nested PCR reads were re-called with MiXCR into one record per CDR3 protein. The sample lists 95,000 to 150,000 distinct CDR3 sequences; 36% were seen once. Sequences were obtained from central memory CD4+ T cells from blood. The receptors originated from a human donor in good health.

This clonotype has more than one count but fewer than ten. The chain employs TRBV20-1 and TRBJ2-7; no reliable D call. The germline V gene has CDR1 DFQATT and CDR2 SNEGSKA (reference sequence). The CDR3 runs to 14 residues. V lost 1 base and J 4 bases, leaving 14 bases between the germline ends. The CDR3 is CSARGWSTEYEQYF. The CDR3 DNA is TGCAGTGCTAGAGGCTGGTCTACAGAATACGAGCAGTACTTC.

This clonotype was counted a few times. This sequence joins TRBV28 and TRBJ2-7, with TRBD1 matching 9 bases. Germline values: CDR1 MDHEN, CDR2 SYDVKM. V was clipped by 5 bases and J by 3 bases; unmatched bases: 2. The CDR3 extends over 13 amino acids. CDR3 nucleotide sequence: TGTGCCAGCAGTGACAGGGGGGGCTACGAGCAGTACTTC. Protein: CASSDRGGYEQYF.

The rearrangement joins TRBV7-9 to TRBJ2-1; 8 positions agree with TRBD2. With V trimmed by 5 bases and J by 5 bases, 11 bases remained unmatched. Germline-derived CDR1 and CDR2 are SEHNR and FQNEAQ (reference sequence). This CDR3 has 16 amino acids. CDR3 nucleotides: TGTGCCAGCAGCCCCGGTCTACTAGCGGAACACAATGAGCAGTTCTTC. Encoded protein: CASSPGLLAEHNEQFF. The full variable domain, completed using reference TRBV7-9 and TRBJ2-1, is DTGVSQNPRHKITKRGQNVTFRCDPISEHNRLYWYRQTLGQGPEFLTYFQNEAQLEKSRLLSDRFSAERPKGSFSTLEIQRTEQGDSAMYLCASSPGLLAEHNEQFFGPGTRLTVL.

This clonotype was detected only a few times. The chain recombines TRBV6-5 with TRBJ2-6; D might be TRBD1 (6 bases). With 7 bases removed from V and 0 bases from J, the gap between germline ends came to 16 bases. CDR1 and CDR2 from the germline V gene are MNHEY and SVGAGI. The CDR3 consists of 17 residues. The CDR3 sequence: CASKKDRYPSGANVLTF. The CDR3 nucleotides read TGTGCCAGCAAGAAAGACAGGTACCCCTCTGGGGCCAACGTCCTGACTTTC.

This clonotype was seen only a few times. This chain uses TRBV11-2 with TRBJ2-3; D is unclear. The CDR3 is 17 amino acids. The V end lost 0 bases, the J end lost 7 bases, and 20 bases lay between the germline ends. Germline V gives CDR1 SGHAT, CDR2 FQNNGV. The CDR3 loop is CASSLDRSGPLGYTQYF. The CDR3, as DNA: TGTGCCAGCAGCTTAGATCGGTCGGGCCCTTTGGGGTATACGCAGTATTTT.